What follows is one T cell receptor beta chain and its context. This clone has just a few counts. Which antigen it targets is not known. Qualities for individual bases were not recorded, and no much larger clone is one base off. Each collaborating institution followed its own protocols to collect whole blood in K2EDTA tubes. For TCRbeta analysis, collaborator samples were shipped as frozen whole blood, as isolated PBMCs, or as DNA extracted from either sample type. This record belongs to a study of blood T cell repertoires in COVID-19 (TCRdb year 2020). Describing the broader study: Samples covering the acute and convalescent phases of COVID-19 were provided by collaborators in the United States, Italy and Spain. Subjects who had been exposed to COVID-19, were actively infected with it, or had recovered from it provided the deeply sampled blood TCRbeta repertoires that made up the dataset. Where HLA class I and class II types were available, the types were taken from metadata supplied by the sample provider, not from assay-based typing. The samples were drawn from two sources: the first 160 participants of the ongoing ImmuneRACE study, and 1,000 to 1,500 subjects contributed by 6 global collaborators. The material from the prospective study consisted of cDNA or gDNA derived from T cells, B-cell-depleted T cells, or PBMCs. The sample metadata nearly always contained a de-identified subject ID, COVID-19 status, age in years and sex. The repertoires were released in a freely available public database intended as a resource for research on the immune response to SARS-CoV-2.

Sequences SNHLY (CDR1) and FYNNEI (CDR2) are obtained from the germline V gene. The CDR3 runs 12 residues from the cysteine to the phenylalanine. The retained sequence is limited to the CDR3, 36 bases, with the frame set at the first base. V and J lose 6 bases and 7 bases, and a span of 10 bases separates them. General conclusions and limits of the study: The quantity of clinical and demographic metadata differed by source and by participant and was supplied without curation.

The immunoSEQ Assay, a bias-controlled multiplex PCR, was used to amplify TCRbeta CDR3 regions from genomic DNA. Turning to the authors' computational methods: Nucleated cell counts per sample were estimated from amplification of reference gene primers within the assay. To quantify the absolute abundance of each unique TCRbeta CDR3 rearrangement, sequence reads were collapsed and filtered. For each sample, productive Simpson clonality was calculated as the square root of Simpson's diversity index across productive rearrangements. TCRdb's version of the immuneACCESS table is confined to in-frame rearrangements and falls short of the full clone set. An unresolved V gene accounts for under half of the shortfall where checked; the remainder is of unknown origin. The V and J calls and clone size were taken over from that table, and D and trimming were inferred from the DNA. Counted in this sample were over 250,000 clones; about 82% of them appeared once. The ten biggest clones cover approximately 5.1% of the sample.

The source of this sequence is a man aged 50 to 59 with active or convalescent COVID-19. Material for sequencing was peripheral blood. The rearrangement joined TRBV2 to TRBJ1-5; a weak D assignment points to TRBD1 (6 bases agree). DNA sequence: TGTGCCAGCAGCACAGGGAAACAGCCCCAGCATTTT. Its product reads: CASSTGKQPQHF. Supplemented by the reference TRBV2 and TRBJ1-5 proteins around the CDR3, the complete variable domain is EPEVTQTPSHQVTQMGQEVILRCVPISNHLYFYWYRQILGQKVEFLVSFYNNEISEKSEIFDDQFSVERPDGSNFTLKIRSTKLEDSAMYFCASSTGKQPQHFGDGTRLSIL.